The 22 T cell receptor beta chains given below trace back to one sample, sequenced in a study of blood T cell repertoires in COVID-19. Profiled with immunoSEQ multiplex PCR; TCRdb holds only in-frame clones, not every one. The table has some 120,000 clones, around 83% seen once. Sequenced material: peripheral blood. The receptor source for this set is an elderly man with active or convalescent COVID-19.

V usage is TRBV1 and J usage is TRBJ2-1; TRBD1 reflects the table's D call only, with no check against the DNA. TRBV1 counts as a pseudogene. The CDR3 totals 21 residues. The CDR3 loop is CTSSQECSRTGGVKTYNEQFF. The DNA for the CDR3 is TGCACCAGCAGCCAAGAATGCTCCCGGACAGGGGGGGTTAAAACCTACAATGAGCAGTTCTTC.

This CDR3 reads CAWSGTGGSMNTEAFF. Here the CDR3 DNA reads TGTGCCTGGAGTGGGACAGGGGGCTCCATGAACACTGAAGCTTTCTTT. The chain has TRBV30 and TRBJ1-1, with 11 bases identical to TRBD1. CDR3 length: 16 amino acids. CDR1 is GTSNPN and CDR2 is SVGIG in the germline V gene (reference sequence). Trimming removed 1 base from V and 0 bases from J; junction bases left unmatched: 4.

This chain connects TRBV6-5 to TRBJ1-2; no clear D. Trimming removed 0 bases from V and 1 base from J, with 6 bases in between. Germline CDR1 is MNHEY and CDR2 is SVGAGI. The length of the CDR3 is 14 residues. DNA for the CDR3: TGTGCCAGCAGTTACTCGCGAGTTAACTATGGCTACACCTTC. Its translation: CASSYSRVNYGYTF.

This clone appeared a single time. V gene TRBV6-1 combines with J gene TRBJ2-3; 7 bases fit TRBD1. The CDR3 spans 15 residues. Germline CDR1 and CDR2: MNHNS and SASEGT. Trimming removed 0 bases from V and 5 bases from J; junction bases left unmatched: 5. This chain's CDR3 is CASSEAWAGGDTQYF. The CDR3 DNA reads as TGTGCCAGCAGTGAAGCTTGGGCAGGGGGAGATACGCAGTATTTT.

The chain is built from TRBV12-3 or TRBV12-4 and TRBJ1-2; no reliable D call. CDR3 length equals 13 residues. The V end was cut by 3 bases, the J end by 0 bases, with 5 bases between. The CDR3 DNA sequence: TGTGCCAGCAGTTTCTCAGCTAACTATGGCTACACCTTC. This encodes CASSFSANYGYTF.

This chain links TRBV15 with TRBJ1-3; D is unclear. The CDR3 is 15 residues long. The germline V gene encodes CDR1 LNHNV and CDR2 YYDKDF (reference sequence). The V gene lost 0 bases and the J gene lost 4 bases, with 10 bases spanning the gap. The CDR3 DNA reads as TGTGCCACCAGCAGAGATCTAATAGTCGGAAACACCATATATTTT. The encoded protein is CATSRDLIVGNTIYF.

V usage is TRBV29-1 and J usage is TRBJ2-1; possible D gene TRBD1, 6 bases. This CDR3 region has 16 residues. V lost 4 bases to trimming and J lost 7 bases, with 23 bases between them. The germline V gene has CDR1 SQVTM and CDR2 ANQGSEA. CDR3 in amino acids: CSVVVLKAGDWNEQFF. The CDR3 DNA follows: TGCAGCGTTGTAGTCCTCAAAGCAGGGGATTGGAATGAGCAGTTCTTC.

This chain uses TRBV5-1 with TRBJ1-1, with 9 bases matching TRBD1. Germline loops: CDR1 SGHRS, CDR2 YFSETQ. The CDR3 is 15 residues long. V shed 4 bases, J shed 4 bases, and the junction held 8 bases outside the gene matches. The CDR3 here is CASSGGQGVSTEAFF. DNA of the CDR3: TGCGCCAGCAGCGGGGGACAGGGTGTTAGCACTGAAGCTTTCTTT.

The chain has TRBV6-5 and TRBJ1-3; the D is unclear. V lost 2 bases to trimming and J lost 0 bases, with 8 bases between them. Germline CDR1 and CDR2: MNHEY and SVGAGI. This CDR3 is built from 15 residues. The CDR3 DNA follows: TGTGCCAGCAGTTACCGGCGGTCCTCTGGAAACACCATATATTTT. It codes for CASSYRRSSGNTIYF.

The genes are TRBV6-6 and TRBJ1-1; TRBD1 matches 7 bases. Germline loops: CDR1 MNHNY, CDR2 SVGAGI (reference sequence). V lost 2 bases and J lost 11; bases outside the gene matches: 11. The CDR3 runs 14 residues. The CDR3 protein is CASSYPPRDRAAFF. The CDR3 nucleotides are TGTGCCAGCAGTTACCCCCCCCGCGACAGGGCCGCTTTCTTT.

V is TRBV5-8 and J is TRBJ1-2, with 7 bases matching TRBD1. This CDR3 has 13 residues. V trimming: 5 bases; J trimming: 5 bases; junction bases outside the gene matches: 6. Germline lookup yields CDR1 SGHTS and CDR2 YDEGEE. The CDR3 is CASSYDREYGYTF. DNA of the CDR3: TGTGCCAGCAGTTATGACAGGGAATATGGCTACACCTTC.

The chain has TRBV28 and TRBJ1-2; TRBD1 matches at 9 bases. Germline V gene lookup returns CDR1 MDHEN and CDR2 SYDVKM. V lost 6 bases and J lost 7; bases outside the gene matches: 9. The CDR3 loop spans 14 amino acids. CDR3 sequence (DNA): TGTGCCAGCAGGCTCTCGGGACAGGGAGGTGGCTACACCTTC. Translated: CASRLSGQGGGYTF.

This clone occurred a few times. The chain has TRBV4-3 and TRBJ1-1; D is unresolved. Looked up from germline, CDR1 is LGHNA and CDR2 is YSLEER. With 3 bases removed from V and 5 bases from J, the gap between germline ends came to 13 bases. This CDR3 contains 14 residues. This chain's CDR3 is CASSHLTDGTEAFF. Written as DNA, the CDR3 is TGCGCCAGCAGCCACCTGACCGACGGGACTGAAGCTTTCTTT.

The V gene is TRBV20-1, the J gene TRBJ1-4; D may be TRBD1 (5 bases). From germline, CDR1 is DFQATT and CDR2 SNEGSKA (reference sequence). V lost 0 bases and J lost 11, with 7 bases in between. This CDR3 spans 11 amino acids. CDR3 amino acids: CSARDRGKLFF. CDR3 nucleotides: TGCAGTGCTAGAGATCGGGGGAAACTGTTTTTT.

The V call is TRBV28, the J call TRBJ1-6; TRBD1 might be the D (5 bases). This CDR3 has 13 residues. The germline gives CDR1 MDHEN, CDR2 SYDVKM. The germline V and J ends were trimmed by 6 bases and 8 bases, with 11 bases remaining between them. CDR3 DNA sequence: TGTGCCAGCAGCCCCGACAGTTATTCACCCCTCCACTTT. Protein: CASSPDSYSPLHF.

This chain connects TRBV19 to TRBJ1-1; 7 nucleotides line up with TRBD1. The trim removed 3 bases at V and 1 base at J, leaving 2 bases unmatched. The CDR3 length is 14 residues. Germline CDR1 LNHDA, CDR2 SQIVND (reference sequence). As DNA, the CDR3 is TGTGCCAGTAGTATCCGGACAGGGAACACTGAAGCTTTCTTT. This codes for CASSIRTGNTEAFF. Together with reference TRBV19 and TRBJ1-1, the CDR3 gives the full variable domain: DGGITQSPKYLFRKEGQNVTLSCEQNLNHDAMYWYRQDPGQGLRLIYYSQIVNDFQKGDIAEGYSVSREKKESFPLTVTSAQKNPTAFYLCASSIRTGNTEAFFGQGTRLTVV.

The chain carries TRBV19 and TRBJ2-6; tentative D call: TRBD1 (5 bases). Germline V gene sequence: CDR1 LNHDA, CDR2 SQIVND (reference sequence). The CDR3 length is 15 residues. The V and J ends lost 9 bases and 0 bases respectively, with 12 bases between them. The CDR3 region has the DNA TGTGCCAGCGAGGACACCTCCTCTGGGGCCAACGTCCTGACTTTC. Protein sequence: CASEDTSSGANVLTF.

The chain's CDR3 is CASSHQGYGEQYF. The CDR3 DNA reads as TGCGCCAGCAGCCATCAGGGTTACGGCGAGCAGTACTTC. The chain combines TRBV4-1 with TRBJ2-7; possibly TRBD1 for D (5 bases). V shed 3 bases and J shed 6 bases, with 12 bases lying between them. Germline loops: CDR1 MGHRA, CDR2 YSYEKL. The CDR3 is made up of 13 amino acids.

The chain has TRBV15 and TRBJ1-5; tentatively, D is TRBD1 (5 bases). Germline V lookup: CDR1 LNHNV, CDR2 YYDKDF (reference sequence). This CDR3 is 15 amino acids long. The V end lost 6 bases, the J end lost 1 base, and 13 bases lay between the germline ends. CDR3 loop: CATRRPGISNQPQHF. In nucleotides, the CDR3 is TGTGCCACCAGGAGGCCAGGGATCAGCAATCAGCCCCAGCATTTT.

The rearrangement uses TRBV6-5 and TRBJ1-2; perhaps TRBD1 as D (6 bases). The CDR3 contains 13 residues. V was pared by 7 bases and J by 3 bases, with 12 bases between. Germline CDR1 reads MNHEY; CDR2 reads SVGAGI. CDR3 nucleotides: TGTGCCAGCACCAGGAACAGGGACTATGGCTACACCTTC. Its translation: CASTRNRDYGYTF.

The V call is TRBV6-4, the J call TRBJ2-3, with 11 positions matching TRBD2. CDR1 and CDR2 from the germline V gene are MRHNA and SNTAGT. This CDR3 is 15 amino acids long. V was clipped by 9 bases and J by 3 bases; unmatched bases: 8. CDR3 residues: CASRPGLADTDTQYF. CDR3 nucleotide sequence: TGTGCCAGTAGACCGGGACTAGCGGATACAGATACGCAGTATTTT.

The genes are TRBV27 and TRBJ1-2; 9 nucleotides line up with TRBD1. The CDR3 has 14 amino acids. Trimming at V came to 6 bases and at J to 7 bases, leaving 9 bases not matched to a gene. Germline lookup yields CDR1 MNHEY and CDR2 SMNVEV (reference sequence). The CDR3 spells CASSPGQGRGGYTF. The CDR3 region has the DNA TGTGCCAGCAGCCCAGGACAGGGGAGAGGTGGCTACACCTTC.